These 9 T cell receptor beta chains were all obtained from the same sample, sequenced in a study of cytomegalovirus exposure and HLA in healthy donors. Amplification used 60 Vbeta primers and 13 Jbeta primers. Generated by immunoSEQ multiplex PCR, the TCRdb table keeps only in-frame clones and is missing some. Of 160,000 or so clones detected, roughly four fifths appear once; the ten largest clones hold around 2.4%. Sequences were obtained from PBMCs. These TCRs come from a female donor in good health and CMV-seronegative.

In this sample, this clone turned up a few times. J is TRBJ2-3 and V is TRBV30, with 7 bases fitting TRBD1. V lost 5 bases, J lost 2 bases, and 7 bases stayed unmatched. The CDR3 length is 14 residues. Germline V gene data show CDR1 as GTSNPN and CDR2 as SVGIG (reference sequence). CDR3 in amino acids: CAWFIQGHTDTQYF. The CDR3 DNA follows: TGTGCCTGGTTCATACAGGGGCACACAGATACGCAGTATTTT.

The CDR3 region has the DNA TGTGCCAGTAGTATCGGACTAGGTTTGTACGAGCAGTACTTC. Protein sequence: CASSIGLGLYEQYF. V gene TRBV19 combines with J gene TRBJ2-7, with TRBD2 identical over 7 bases. From germline, CDR1 is LNHDA and CDR2 SQIVND (reference sequence). V lost 3 bases, J lost 4 bases, and 6 bases stayed unmatched. CDR3 length: 14 residues.

The rearrangement links TRBV7-9 to TRBJ2-7, with D tentatively TRBD1 (6 bases). CDR1 is SEHNR, CDR2 FQNEAQ, per germline (reference sequence). This CDR3 comprises 14 residues. With 6 bases removed from V and 3 bases from J, the gap between germline ends came to 15 bases. CDR3 region: CASSPTGLGYEQYF. The CDR3 DNA reads TGTGCCAGCAGTCCTACAGGGCTCGGCTACGAGCAGTACTTC.

The rearrangement uses TRBV7-9 and TRBJ1-4; 10 bases match TRBD1. The germline V gene encodes CDR1 SEHNR and CDR2 FQNEAQ (reference sequence). J lost 7 bases, V lost 3 bases, and 2 bases had no gene match. The CDR3 spans 14 residues. The CDR3 nucleotides read TGTGCCAGCAGCTTGGGACAGGGGTTTGAAAAACTGTTTTTT. Protein product: CASSLGQGFEKLFF. Full variable domain (missing parts from reference TRBV7-9 and TRBJ1-4): DTGVSQNPRHKITKRGQNVTFRCDPISEHNRLYWYRQTLGQGPEFLTYFQNEAQLEKSRLLSDRFSAERPKGSFSTLEIQRTEQGDSAMYLCASSLGQGFEKLFFGSGTQLSVL.

CDR3 bases: TGCGCCAGCAGCCTCGGGGTTGCCTATGGCTACACCTTC. Translating gives CASSLGVAYGYTF. The V and J genes are TRBV4-1 and TRBJ1-2; D remains unclear. Trimming pared 4 bases from V and 4 bases from J, leaving 10 bases between. The CDR3 has 13 residues. Germline V gene data show CDR1 as MGHRA and CDR2 as YSYEKL.

The rearrangement joins TRBV30 to TRBJ2-1; 8 positions agree with TRBD2. V lost 0 bases, J lost 7 bases, and 5 bases stayed unmatched. The germline CDR1 and CDR2 sequences are GTSNPN and SVGIG (reference sequence). The CDR3 contains 14 residues. CDR3 in DNA: TGTGCCTGGAGTGTTTTTGCGGGAGGAAATGAGCAGTTCTTC. It translates to CAWSVFAGGNEQFF.

The chain uses TRBV9 and TRBJ2-2; 10 bases line up with TRBD2. This CDR3 has 16 residues. Germline V lookup: CDR1 SGDLS, CDR2 YYNGEE. The V and J ends lost 4 bases and 3 bases, in that order; junction bases with no gene match: 6. Here the CDR3 reads CASSPRGTSDTGELFF. CDR3 coding DNA: TGTGCCAGCAGCCCCAGGGGGACTAGCGACACCGGGGAGCTGTTTTTT.

This clone occurred a few times. The chain links TRBV5-1 to TRBJ2-7; 8 bases are a match to TRBD1. This CDR3 is 15 amino acids long. V lost 5 bases, J lost 7 bases, and 14 bases stayed unmatched. The germline CDR1 and CDR2 sequences are SGHRS and YFSETQ. The CDR3 spells CASRLTVQGAGEQYF. The DNA for the CDR3 is TGCGCCAGCAGACTTACCGTCCAGGGGGCGGGTGAGCAGTACTTC.

The rearrangement links TRBV19 to TRBJ1-1; D is undetermined. The CDR3 consists of 13 residues. Trimming shortened V by 4 bases and J by 0 bases, and 6 bases separated the two germline ends. Germline values: CDR1 LNHDA, CDR2 SQIVND (reference sequence). CDR3 in DNA: TGTGCCAGTAGTACTCTTATGAACACTGAAGCTTTCTTT. This encodes CASSTLMNTEAFF.